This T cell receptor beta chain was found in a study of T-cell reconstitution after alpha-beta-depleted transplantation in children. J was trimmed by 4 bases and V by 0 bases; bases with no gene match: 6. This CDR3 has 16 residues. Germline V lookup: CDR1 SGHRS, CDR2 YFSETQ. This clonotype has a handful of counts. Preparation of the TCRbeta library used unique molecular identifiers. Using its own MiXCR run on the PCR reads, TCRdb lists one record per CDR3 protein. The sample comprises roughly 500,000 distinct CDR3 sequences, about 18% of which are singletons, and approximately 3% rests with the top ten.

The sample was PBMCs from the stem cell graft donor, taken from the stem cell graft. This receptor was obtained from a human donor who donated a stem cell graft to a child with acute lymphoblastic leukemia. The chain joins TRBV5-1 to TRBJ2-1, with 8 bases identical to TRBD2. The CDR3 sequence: CASSLGTGGVYNEQFF. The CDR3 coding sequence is TGCGCCAGCAGCTTGGGAACGGGAGGGGTGTACAATGAGCAGTTCTTC.